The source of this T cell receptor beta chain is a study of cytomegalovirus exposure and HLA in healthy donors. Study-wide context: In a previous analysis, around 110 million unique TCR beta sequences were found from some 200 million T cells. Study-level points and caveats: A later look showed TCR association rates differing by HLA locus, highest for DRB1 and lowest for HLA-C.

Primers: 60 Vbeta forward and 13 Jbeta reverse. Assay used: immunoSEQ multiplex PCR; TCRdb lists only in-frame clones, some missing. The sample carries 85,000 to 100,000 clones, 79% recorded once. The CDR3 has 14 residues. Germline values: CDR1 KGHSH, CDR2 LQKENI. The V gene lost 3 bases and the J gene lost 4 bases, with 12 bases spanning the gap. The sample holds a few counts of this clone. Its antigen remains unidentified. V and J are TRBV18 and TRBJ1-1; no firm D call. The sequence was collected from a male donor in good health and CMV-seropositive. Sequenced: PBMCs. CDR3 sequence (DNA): TGTGCCAGCTCACCTAGCCCATACATCACTGAAGCTTTCTTT. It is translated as CASSPSPYITEAFF.